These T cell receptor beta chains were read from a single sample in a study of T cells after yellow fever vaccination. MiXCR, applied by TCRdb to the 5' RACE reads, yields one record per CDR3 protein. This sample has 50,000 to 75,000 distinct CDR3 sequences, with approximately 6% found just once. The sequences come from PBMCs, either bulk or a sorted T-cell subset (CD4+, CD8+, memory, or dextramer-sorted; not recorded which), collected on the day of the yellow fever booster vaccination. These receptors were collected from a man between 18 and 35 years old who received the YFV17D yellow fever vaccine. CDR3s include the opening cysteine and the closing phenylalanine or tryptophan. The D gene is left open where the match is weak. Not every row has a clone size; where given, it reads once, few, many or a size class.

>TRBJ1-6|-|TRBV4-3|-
CASSQDRGSPNSPLHF
TGCGCCAGCAGCCAAGATCGGGGGTCGCCTAATTCACCCCTCCACTTT
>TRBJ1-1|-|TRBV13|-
CASSLGRADTEAFF
TGTGCCAGCAGCTTAGGCAGGGCGGACACTGAAGCTTTCTTT
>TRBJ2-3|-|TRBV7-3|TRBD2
CASSLYGAGLAGGTDTQYF
TGTGCCAGCAGCTTATACGGAGCGGGACTAGCGGGGGGCACAGATACGCAGTATTTT
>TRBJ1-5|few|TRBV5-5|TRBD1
CASSPTGAGQPQHF
TGTGCCAGCAGCCCGACAGGGGCTGGGCAGCCCCAGCATTTT
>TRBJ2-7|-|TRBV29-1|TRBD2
CSVDAPGGTYEQYF
TGCAGCGTTGATGCTCCGGGGGGGACCTACGAGCAGTACTTC
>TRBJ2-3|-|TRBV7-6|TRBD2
CASCRDYPALKDTQYF
TGTGCCAGCTGCAGGGACTACCCTGCATTAAAGGATACGCAGTATTTT
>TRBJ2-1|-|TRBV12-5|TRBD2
CASGLLRGVYNEQFF
TGTGCTAGTGGGTTGTTGCGGGGGGTTTACAATGAGCAGTTCTTC
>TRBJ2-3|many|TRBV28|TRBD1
CASSLSGTAGDTQYF
TGTGCCAGCAGTTTATCCGGGACAGCCGGAGATACGCAGTATTTT
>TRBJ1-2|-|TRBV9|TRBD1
CASSVGQARGYTF
TGTGCCAGCAGCGTTGGACAGGCTCGTGGCTACACCTTC
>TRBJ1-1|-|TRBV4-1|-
CASSQAPKFVGVNTEAFF
TGCGCCAGCAGCCAAGCGCCGAAATTTGTGGGAGTGAACACTGAAGCTTTCTTT
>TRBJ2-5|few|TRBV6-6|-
CASSYGSQETQYF
TGTGCCAGCAGCTACGGTTCCCAAGAGACCCAGTACTTC
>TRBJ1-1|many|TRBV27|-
CASSLAFPGANTEAFF
TGTGCCAGCAGCCTCGCTTTCCCCGGGGCGAACACTGAAGCTTTCTTT
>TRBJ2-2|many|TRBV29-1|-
CSVVRRPNTGELFF
TGCAGCGTTGTGAGGAGACCGAACACCGGGGAGCTGTTTTTT
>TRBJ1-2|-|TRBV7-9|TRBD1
CASSLPRVGRGKDGYTF
TGTGCCAGCAGCTTACCCCGAGTGGGCAGGGGGAAGGATGGCTACACCTTC
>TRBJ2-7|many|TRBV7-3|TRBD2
CASSLRSDSGGSYEQYF
TGTGCCAGCAGCTTACGGTCAGACAGCGGGGGCTCCTACGAGCAGTACTTC
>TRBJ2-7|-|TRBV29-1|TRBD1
CSVGQGTYEQYF
TGCAGCGTTGGACAGGGGACCTACGAGCAGTACTTC
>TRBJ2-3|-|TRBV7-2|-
CASSLVGGPSDTQYF
TGTGCCAGCAGCTTAGTAGGGGGGCCGTCAGATACGCAGTATTTT
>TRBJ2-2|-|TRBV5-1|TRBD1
CASSSWGQGVNTGELFF
TGCGCCAGCAGCTCCTGGGGACAGGGGGTGAACACCGGGGAGCTGTTTTTT
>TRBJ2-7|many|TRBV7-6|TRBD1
CASSPQSPPSGQGNEQYF
TGTGCCAGCAGCCCCCAAAGCCCCCCGAGCGGACAGGGAAACGAGCAGTACTTC
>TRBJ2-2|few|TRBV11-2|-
CASSPPQGGGNTGELFF
TGTGCCAGCAGCCCCCCCCAGGGAGGAGGGAACACCGGGGAGCTGTTTTTT
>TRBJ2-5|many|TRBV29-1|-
CSLRRRETQYF
TGCAGCCTCAGGCGGCGAGAGACCCAGTACTTC
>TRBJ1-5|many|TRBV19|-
CASSELRASSRAQHF
-
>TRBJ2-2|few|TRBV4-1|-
CASSQDPWGALTGELFF
TGCGCCAGCAGCCAAGATCCGTGGGGGGCCCTCACCGGGGAGCTGTTTTTT
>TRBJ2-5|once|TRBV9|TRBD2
CASSVRGSGGETQYF
TGTGCCAGCAGCGTCCGGGGTAGCGGGGGGGAGACCCAGTACTTC
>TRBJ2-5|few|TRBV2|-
CASSIGQKETQYF
TGTGCCAGCAGTATCGGACAGAAAGAGACCCAGTACTTC
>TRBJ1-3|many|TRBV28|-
CASGYDGNTIYF
TGTGCCAGCGGTTACGATGGAAACACCATATATTTT
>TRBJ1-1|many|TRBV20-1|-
CSARDFRQNTEAFF
TGCAGTGCTAGGGACTTTAGACAGAACACTGAAGCTTTCTTT